Below, 12 T cell receptor beta chains from the same sample are listed, as sequenced in a study of molecular identifiers for immune sequencing clone quantification. Using its own MiXCR run on the PCR reads, TCRdb lists one record per CDR3 protein. This table has 600,000 to 650,000 distinct CDR3 sequences, just under 20% appearing once. Sequencing input: naive CD8+ T cells from blood, with Jurkat cell RNA spiked in. Subset described: FACS-sorted CD8+CD4-CCR7+CD45RA+ naive T cells. The receptor set was obtained from a human donor in good health. Some libraries in this study had Jurkat cell RNA spiked in.

The chain uses TRBV20-1 and TRBJ2-3; maybe TRBD2 (5 bases). Germline-derived CDR1 and CDR2 are DFQATT and SNEGSKA (reference sequence). V was shortened by 1 base and J by 4 bases, with 12 bases between the two germline ends. The CDR3 runs 14 residues. CDR3 nucleotides: TGCAGTGCTAGAGTCTTAGCGATCCCAGATACGCAGTATTTT. Translation: CSARVLAIPDTQYF.

This clonotype was seen a few times. The rearrangement joins TRBV7-9 to TRBJ1-1, with D perhaps TRBD1 (6 bases). V was cut by 2 bases and J by 1 base, with 23 bases left in between. The CDR3 runs to 19 residues. The V gene's germline CDR1 is SEHNR and CDR2 FQNEAQ (reference sequence). The CDR3 nucleotides are TGTGCCAGCAGCTTAATTCCGGGGGGGGCAGGGCTGAAGAACACTGAAGCTTTCTTT. Translation: CASSLIPGGAGLKNTEAFF.

This clonotype has a handful of counts. The chain employs TRBV20-1 and TRBJ1-5; D not certain. There are 16 residues in the CDR3. The V gene lost 0 bases and the J gene lost 3 bases, with 15 bases spanning the gap. In germline, CDR1 is DFQATT, CDR2 SNEGSKA (reference sequence). CDR3 nucleotides: TGCAGTGCTAGAGATAACCTTCTAGGACTCAATCAGCCCCAGCATTTT. Its protein product is CSARDNLLGLNQPQHF.

The sample holds a few counts of this clonotype. The chain couples TRBV27 to TRBJ2-7, with TRBD2 matching 10 bases. Germline V CDR1 and CDR2: MNHEY, SMNVEV (reference sequence). The J segment lost 5 bases and the V segment lost 6 bases, leaving 25 bases of the junction unmatched. The CDR3 loop spans 20 amino acids. DNA for the CDR3: TGTGCCAGCAGGCCACAGGATTTGACTAGCGGGCGCCGGCCACTCCACGAGCAGTACTTC. Translation: CASRPQDLTSGRRPLHEQYF.

This clonotype was picked up many times. The chain uses TRBV7-6 and TRBJ2-7, with D perhaps matching TRBD2 (7 bases). Trimming removed 0 bases from V and 4 bases from J, with 16 bases in between. CDR1 and CDR2 (germline): SGHVS, FNYEAQ. This CDR3 has 16 residues. CDR3 in DNA: TGTGCCAGCAGCTTAGCGACAGTACAGGGAGGGTACGAGCAGTACTTC. Translated, it gives CASSLATVQGGYEQYF.

At least ten counts were recorded for this clonotype. The chain employs TRBV7-6 and TRBJ2-3, with D perhaps matching TRBD1 or TRBD2 (6 bases each). The CDR3 loop spans 21 amino acids. Trimming stripped 5 bases from V and 2 bases from J, with 32 bases between. Germline V gene data show CDR1 as SGHVS and CDR2 as FNYEAQ. CDR3 sequence reads: CASSLNSGAVPTWVDTDTQYF. Written as DNA, the CDR3 is TGTGCCAGCAGCCTGAACTCGGGGGCCGTCCCTACATGGGTTGACACAGATACGCAGTATTTT.

This clonotype was seen at least ten times. V is TRBV14 and J is TRBJ1-4; no firm D call. The CDR3 covers 13 residues. Deletions cut 6 bases from V and 8 bases from J, with 13 bases between. Germline V gene sequence: CDR1 SGHDN, CDR2 FVKESK. CDR3 DNA sequence: TGTGCCAGCAGGGTACGGGGTAGCGAAAAACTGTTTTTT. Encoded protein: CASRVRGSEKLFF.

V gene TRBV19 combines with J gene TRBJ2-3, with 9 positions matching TRBD2. The CDR3 is 14 residues long. V lost 9 bases and J lost 1; bases outside the gene matches: 5. Looked up from germline, CDR1 is LNHDA and CDR2 is SQIVND (reference sequence). In nucleotides, the CDR3 is TGTGCCAGGGAGGTAGCGGGGGGCACAGATACGCAGTATTTT. This translates into CAREVAGGTDTQYF.

This chain uses TRBV27 with TRBJ1-5; 7 positions match TRBD1. This CDR3 has 16 residues. Germline V CDR1 and CDR2: MNHEY, SMNVEV (reference sequence). The V and J ends lost 8 bases and 0 bases, in that order; junction bases with no gene match: 10. In DNA form, the CDR3 reads TGTGCCAGCCGGTCGGCAGGGGGGATTAGCAATCAGCCCCAGCATTTT. The encoded protein is CASRSAGGISNQPQHF.

This clonotype occurred a few times. This chain links TRBV27 with TRBJ2-2; 9 positions agree with TRBD1. Germline lookup yields CDR1 MNHEY and CDR2 SMNVEV (reference sequence). V gave up 5 bases and J gave up 2 bases; unmatched junction bases: 9. The CDR3 has 17 residues. The CDR3 reads CASSTLPGQGNTGELFF. CDR3 bases: TGTGCCAGCAGTACATTACCGGGACAGGGCAACACCGGGGAGCTGTTTTTT.

As for this clonotype: An end of the junction differs from the germline gene, which may be a read error. This sequence joins TRBV5-5 and TRBJ2-3; D might be TRBD1 or TRBD2, each matching 5 bases. The CDR3 spans 14 residues. The germline gives CDR1 SGHKS, CDR2 YYEKEE (reference sequence). The CDR3 here is CASGLGDSTDTQYF. The DNA of the CDR3 is TGTGCCAGCGGCTTGGGGGACAGCACAGATACGCAGTATTTT.

This clonotype came up many times. The V gene is TRBV14, the J gene TRBJ1-2; no clear D gene. Germline CDR1 is SGHDN and CDR2 is FVKESK. The CDR3 runs 12 residues. V was cut by 0 bases and J by 4 bases, with 3 bases left in between. CDR3 DNA: TGTGCCAGCAGCCAAGAATCCTATGGCTACACCTTC. The encoded protein is CASSQESYGYTF.